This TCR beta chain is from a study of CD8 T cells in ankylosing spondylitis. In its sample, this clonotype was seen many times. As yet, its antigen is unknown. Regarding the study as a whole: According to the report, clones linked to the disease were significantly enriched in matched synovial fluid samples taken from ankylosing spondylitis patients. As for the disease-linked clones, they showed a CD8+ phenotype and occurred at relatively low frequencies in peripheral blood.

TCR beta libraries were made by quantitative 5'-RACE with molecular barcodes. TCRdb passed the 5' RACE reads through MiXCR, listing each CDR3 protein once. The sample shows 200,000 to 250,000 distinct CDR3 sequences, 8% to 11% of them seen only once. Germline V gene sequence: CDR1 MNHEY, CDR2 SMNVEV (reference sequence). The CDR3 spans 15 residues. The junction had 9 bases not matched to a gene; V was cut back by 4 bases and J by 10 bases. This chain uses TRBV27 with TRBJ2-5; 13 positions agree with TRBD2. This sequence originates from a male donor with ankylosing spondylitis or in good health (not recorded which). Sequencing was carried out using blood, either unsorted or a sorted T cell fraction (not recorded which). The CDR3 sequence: CASSYTSGGARDQYF. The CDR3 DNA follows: TGTGCCAGCAGTTACACTAGCGGGGGGGCTCGGGACCAGTACTTC.